This T cell receptor beta chain is drawn from a study of Graves' ophthalmopathy and Graves' hyperthyroidism. Broader study findings: Also, most clonotypes expanded in the thyroid above 0.001 frequency appeared in blood. Both an approximately 69% sensitivity and an approximately 72% specificity characterized the model's predictions of ophthalmopathy progression.

The TCR beta CDR3 regions underwent amplification from RNA transcripts. A first-round RT-PCR used HTBI primers, followed by a second-round multiplex PCR. TCRdb reprocessed the multiplex PCR reads with MiXCR, giving one entry per CDR3 protein. Among roughly 1.1 million distinct CDR3 sequences listed, 35% to 45% were seen once. Points on this clonotype: What it binds is unknown.

What was sequenced was peripheral blood or thyroid tissue (not recorded which). This clonotype originated in an adult man with Graves' hyperthyroidism.

The CDR3 coding sequence is TGTGCCAGCAGAACAGGTGTATTACAGCCCCAGCATTTT. Translation gives CASRTGVLQPQHF. V gene TRBV28 combines with J gene TRBJ1-5; a weak D match, TRBD1 (5 bases). There are 13 residues in the CDR3. Trimming stripped 6 bases from V and 7 bases from J, with 13 bases between. Per germline, CDR1 MDHEN and CDR2 SYDVKM.